The next 18 T cell receptor beta chains were all read from a single sample in a study of blood T cell repertoires in COVID-19. Sequencing was performed with immunoSEQ multiplex PCR; in TCRdb, only in-frame clones are kept and a portion is missing. The repertoire includes 300,000 or so clones, 85% of them detected once, and around 3.7% sits in the top ten. Sequencing was performed on peripheral blood. These receptors were taken from a woman between 50 and 59 years old with active or convalescent COVID-19.

The CDR3 DNA reads as TGTGCCAGCAGTTACGACGGGGGCTATGGCTACACCTTC. Amino acid sequence: CASSYDGGYGYTF. This rearrangement joins TRBV27 to TRBJ1-2; tentative D call: TRBD1 (5 bases). Germline V CDR1 and CDR2: MNHEY, SMNVEV (reference sequence). Trimming cost V 4 bases and J 4 bases, with 10 bases left between them. The CDR3 spans 13 residues.

The V gene is TRBV7-8, the J gene TRBJ1-6, with D unclear. This CDR3 has 14 residues. Trimming pared 0 bases from V and 9 bases from J, leaving 9 bases between. Per germline, CDR1 SGHVS and CDR2 FQNEAQ. In nucleotides, the CDR3 is TGTGCCAGCAGCTTAGCCGCCCGGAGTTCACCCCTCCACTTT. This codes for CASSLAARSSPLHF. Filled out from reference TRBV7-8 and TRBJ1-6, the complete variable domain reads GAGVSQSPRYKVAKRGQDVALRCDPISGHVSLFWYQQALGQGPEFLTYFQNEAQLDKSGLPSDRFFAERPEGSVSTLKIQRTQQEDSAVYLCASSLAARSSPLHFGNGTRLTVT.

This sequence joins TRBV29-1 and TRBJ2-1; 9 bases agree with TRBD2. V lost 3 bases and J lost 2; bases outside the gene matches: 11. This CDR3 is 17 amino acids long. From germline, CDR1 is SQVTM and CDR2 ANQGSEA. The CDR3 nucleotides are TGCAGCGTTGATCGGCTAGCGGGGACCGGCGCCTACAATGAGCAGTTCTTC. It translates to CSVDRLAGTGAYNEQFF.

V usage is TRBV6-5 and J usage is TRBJ1-1; tentatively, D is TRBD1 (6 bases). The CDR3 loop spans 15 amino acids. CDR1 and CDR2 from the germline V gene are MNHEY and SVGAGI. The V gene lost 4 bases and the J gene lost 4 bases, with 16 bases spanning the gap. The CDR3 coding sequence is TGTGCCAGCAGTTTTCGACAGGTGGGGCCCACTGAAGCTTTCTTT. Translated: CASSFRQVGPTEAFF.

This clone was detected only once. The rearrangement joins TRBV28 to TRBJ1-4; the D gene is possibly TRBD1 (5 bases). The CDR3 covers 13 residues. Deletions cut 2 bases from V and 8 bases from J, with 9 bases between. Germline CDR1 reads MDHEN; CDR2 reads SYDVKM. Here the CDR3 DNA reads TGTGCCAGCAGTTTAGGAGACAGCGAAAAACTGTTTTTT. Protein sequence: CASSLGDSEKLFF.

The chain joins TRBV6-5 to TRBJ1-1; 7 nucleotides agree with TRBD1. Unmatched junction bases numbered 9, after V lost 6 bases and J lost 2 bases. The CDR3 spans 15 residues. CDR1 is MNHEY and CDR2 is SVGAGI in the germline V gene. The CDR3 nucleotides are TGTGCCAGCAGCTCGACAGGGTCCGTAAACACTGAAGCTTTCTTT. Protein sequence: CASSSTGSVNTEAFF.

The table lists this clone with many counts. The chain couples TRBV5-5 to TRBJ2-1; 8 bases fit TRBD2. The CDR3 contains 18 residues. Germline CDR1 SGHKS, CDR2 YYEKEE (reference sequence). J gave up 0 bases and V 0 bases, and 8 bases lay outside the gene matches. CDR3 protein: CASSLGTSGYRSYNEQFF. The DNA for the CDR3 is TGTGCCAGCAGCTTGGGCACTAGCGGTTACCGCTCCTACAATGAGCAGTTCTTC.

V is TRBV5-1 and J is TRBJ2-1; 7 bases align to TRBD1. Germline V CDR1 and CDR2: SGHRS, YFSETQ. The ends lost 4 bases at V and 0 bases at J; junction bases unmatched: 7. This CDR3 has 16 amino acids. The CDR3 protein is CASSGLQGSSYNEQFF. As DNA, the CDR3 is TGCGCCAGCAGCGGGCTACAGGGGAGCTCCTACAATGAGCAGTTCTTC.

This chain connects TRBV2 to TRBJ1-2, with TRBD1 matching 7 bases. V lost 3 bases and J lost 8; bases outside the gene matches: 6. The V gene's germline CDR1 is SNHLY and CDR2 FYNNEI. This CDR3 spans 13 amino acids. The CDR3, as DNA: TGTGCCAGCAGTGAGCGACAGGGCTTCGGCTACACCTTC. It encodes CASSERQGFGYTF.

This clone was seen only once. The chain links TRBV2 to TRBJ1-6, with 9 positions matching TRBD1. Germline trimming cut 6 bases from V and 10 bases from J; bases unmatched to any gene: 7. Germline V gene data show CDR1 as SNHLY and CDR2 as FYNNEI. The CDR3 is 14 residues long. CDR3 nucleotide sequence: TGTGCCAGCAGGGGACAGGGAGGAGGCTCACCCCTCCACTTT. Protein product: CASRGQGGGSPLHF.

The V gene is TRBV19, the J gene TRBJ1-2; TRBD1 matches 7 bases. CDR3 length: 13 residues. The germline gives CDR1 LNHDA, CDR2 SQIVND (reference sequence). The ends lost 5 bases at V and 7 bases at J; junction bases unmatched: 7. The DNA for the CDR3 is TGTGCCAGTAGTGCGACAGGGAGGAGTGGCTACACCTTC. It encodes CASSATGRSGYTF. Supplemented by reference TRBV19 and TRBJ1-2, the full variable domain reads DGGITQSPKYLFRKEGQNVTLSCEQNLNHDAMYWYRQDPGQGLRLIYYSQIVNDFQKGDIAEGYSVSREKKESFPLTVTSAQKNPTAFYLCASSATGRSGYTFGSGTRLTVV.

The chain carries TRBV29-1 and TRBJ2-1; 13 nucleotides match TRBD2. Germline lookup yields CDR1 SQVTM and CDR2 ANQGSEA. The J segment lost 8 bases and the V segment lost 5 bases, leaving 9 bases of the junction unmatched. CDR3 size: 15 residues. In DNA, the CDR3 is TGCAGCGTTCGTCGGACTAGCGGGAGTATCGATGAGCAGTTCTTC. Protein: CSVRRTSGSIDEQFF.

The rearrangement joins TRBV7-9 to TRBJ1-1; D remains ambiguous. Germline assignment: CDR1 SEHNR and CDR2 FQNEAQ (reference sequence). This CDR3 has 15 residues. Between the trimmed V and J ends, which lost 1 base and 2 bases, there was a span of 11 bases. CDR3 region: CASSLVAQPNTEAFF. In DNA form, the CDR3 reads TGTGCCAGCAGCTTAGTTGCGCAACCTAACACTGAAGCTTTCTTT.

This chain connects TRBV10-3 to TRBJ1-1, with 7 positions matching TRBD1. The germline gives CDR1 ENHRY, CDR2 SYGVKD. V was pared by 8 bases and J by 1 base, with 7 bases of the junction left unmatched. The CDR3 has 14 residues. The CDR3 region is CAIGLQGGNTEAFF. DNA for the CDR3: TGTGCCATCGGCCTCCAGGGGGGGAACACTGAAGCTTTCTTT.

The chain uses TRBV5-1 and TRBJ2-2; perhaps TRBD2 as D (6 bases). In germline, CDR1 is SGHRS, CDR2 YFSETQ. The V gene lost 1 base and the J gene lost 3 bases, with 7 bases spanning the gap. The CDR3 sequence is 14 residues long. This CDR3 is CASSLTGDTGELFF. The CDR3 DNA follows: TGCGCCAGCAGCTTGACGGGGGACACCGGGGAGCTGTTTTTT. Complete variable domain (other parts from reference TRBV5-1 and TRBJ2-2): KAGVTQTPRYLIKTRGQQVTLSCSPISGHRSVSWYQQTPGQGLQFLFEYFSETQRNKGNFPGRFSGRQFSNSRSEMNVSTLELGDSALYLCASSLTGDTGELFFGEGSRLTVL.

The J gene is TRBJ2-5, the V gene TRBV3-1 (or the pseudogene TRBV3-2); 13 bases map to TRBD2. This CDR3 region has 17 residues. V trimming: 1 base; J trimming: 5 bases; junction bases outside the gene matches: 7. Per the germline V gene, CDR1 is LGHDT and CDR2 is YNNKEL (reference sequence). CDR3 DNA sequence: TGTGCCAGCAGCCAAGGCGTTCAACTAGCGGGAGGGGAGACCCAGTACTTC. Protein product: CASSQGVQLAGGETQYF.

A word on this clone: The junction differs from germline at one of its ends, possibly a read error. The genes are TRBV5-6 and TRBJ1-2, with no clear D. Germline CDR1 reads SGHDT; CDR2 reads YYEEEE. The CDR3 is made up of 11 amino acids. The CDR3 protein is CASSLDYGYTF. Here the CDR3 DNA reads TGTGCCAGCAGCTTGGACTACGGCTACACCTTC.

The chain joins TRBV24-1 to TRBJ2-1; 8 nucleotides agree with TRBD1. The V segment lost 6 bases and the J segment 6 bases; nucleotides outside the gene matches: 9. The germline gives CDR1 KGHDR, CDR2 SFDVKD. This CDR3 contains 15 residues. CDR3 amino acids: CATSSAGGFGNEQFF. The CDR3 DNA sequence: TGTGCCACCAGTTCCGCAGGGGGCTTTGGCAATGAGCAGTTCTTC.